One TCR beta chain is described in this entry. Its matching antigen is unknown. This sample stems from a study of vaccination and CD4 T cells after COVID-19. Turning to the study itself: Overlapping spike pools from SARS-CoV-2 and HCoV-NL63, HCoV-OC43 and HCoV-229E served as culture stimuli.

Oncomine TCR Beta short-read sequencing was applied to DNA from cultured CD4+ T cells. MiXCR, run by TCRdb on the PCR reads, gives a single entry per CDR3 protein. The top ten clones hold 33% of a sample with about 7,100 distinct CDR3 sequences, around 45% of them seen once. This CDR3 has 17 amino acids. CDR1 SGHVS and CDR2 FNYEAQ come from the germline V gene. Trimming cost V 4 bases and J 9 bases; bases outside gene matches: 15. As to treatment: approximately 10-day PBMC culture with coronavirus spike peptide pools or control peptides (ViraFEST assay). These CD4+ T cells came from an unexposed donor, sampled before the COVID-19 pandemic (2011-2018). Under the ViraFEST approach, antigen-specific T cells were expanded with peptide pools and TCRs subsequently sequenced.

The sample consisted of CD4+ T cells from blood, cultured in vitro. The rearrangement uses TRBV7-6 and TRBJ2-7; 13 bases match TRBD2. This receptor was taken from a human donor in good health. The CDR3 bases are TGTGCCAGCAGCTCCTTTAAACCCGGGACTAGCGGGGTCGGGCAGTACTTC. Its protein is CASSSFKPGTSGVGQYF.